A selection of T cell receptor beta chains follows, all from one sample in a study of Ad26.COV2.S vaccination and SARS-CoV-2 variants. Some clones are missing from TCRdb's copy, which holds only in-frame ones; the method was immunoSEQ multiplex PCR. The sample includes more than 300,000 clones, around 84% seen only once; the top ten take around 1.9%. Sample: peripheral blood, taken in a trial of Ad26.COV2.S vaccine versus placebo. These receptors all stem from a person aged 18 to 59 who received the Ad26.COV2.S COVID-19 vaccine or a placebo. Both conserved end residues are part of each CDR3. The D gene is left open where the match is weak. Size is omitted from some rows. Given values are once, few, many or a class for expanded clones.

V gene: TRBV14
J gene: TRBJ1-2
clone size: once
D gene: TRBD1
CDR3 DNA: TGTGCCAGCAGCCTCCGTGTAGGGGGCGGCTATGGCTACACCTTC
CDR3 protein: CASSLRVGGGYGYTF

V gene: TRBV6-5
J gene: TRBJ1-2
clone size: once
D gene: .
CDR3 DNA: TGTGCCAGCAGTTCTCCTAGGGTATCTGGCTACACCTTC
CDR3 protein: CASSSPRVSGYTF

V gene: TRBV4-1
J gene: TRBJ1-5
clone size: many
D gene: .
CDR3 DNA: TGCGCCAGCAGCCAAGGGCTAGCTAGGGGCAATCAGCCCCAGCATTTT
CDR3 protein: CASSQGLARGNQPQHF

V gene: TRBV6-2/TRBV6-3
J gene: TRBJ2-5
clone size: .
D gene: TRBD1
CDR3 DNA: TGTGCCAGCAGCGTTCCCCGGGACAGGGGGGAGACCCAGTACTTC
CDR3 protein: CASSVPRDRGETQYF

V gene: TRBV4-3
J gene: TRBJ2-5
clone size: .
D gene: .
CDR3 DNA: TGCGCCAGCAGCCAAGGAGGGACTTCGGGAGAGACCCAGTACTTC
CDR3 protein: CASSQGGTSGETQYF

V gene: TRBV20-1
J gene: TRBJ2-3
clone size: .
D gene: .
CDR3 DNA: TGCAGTGCTAGTATAGGATCGTGGGCGACAGATACGCAGTATTTT
CDR3 protein: CSASIGSWATDTQYF

V gene: TRBV10-3
J gene: TRBJ1-6
clone size: .
D gene: .
CDR3 DNA: TGTGCCATCAGTGAGTCGATCAGAACGGGTTCACCCCTCCACTTT
CDR3 protein: CAISESIRTGSPLHF

V gene: TRBV18
J gene: TRBJ2-5
clone size: .
D gene: .
CDR3 DNA: TGTGCCAGCTCGCCCGAAGAGACCCAGTACTTC
CDR3 protein: CASSPEETQYF

V gene: TRBV6-4
J gene: TRBJ1-1
clone size: .
D gene: .
CDR3 DNA: TGTGCCAGCAGGCGGACAGCGAACACTGAAGCTTTCTTT
CDR3 protein: CASRRTANTEAFF

V gene: TRBV5-1
J gene: TRBJ1-3
clone size: .
D gene: .
CDR3 DNA: TGCGCCAGCAGCCTCGACAGTCTCGGCTCTGGAAACACCATATATTTT
CDR3 protein: CASSLDSLGSGNTIYF

V gene: TRBV12-3/TRBV12-4
J gene: TRBJ2-7
clone size: .
D gene: .
CDR3 DNA: TGTGCCAGCAGTTTAGGATTGGGGGGCGAGCAGTACTTC
CDR3 protein: CASSLGLGGEQYF

V gene: TRBV6-5
J gene: TRBJ1-5
clone size: .
D gene: .
CDR3 DNA: TGTGCCAGCAGGCCTGGCAGGGTCAATCAGCCCCAGCATTTT
CDR3 protein: CASRPGRVNQPQHF

V gene: TRBV5-1
J gene: TRBJ2-4
clone size: .
D gene: .
CDR3 DNA: TGCGCCAGCAGCTCAACCGTCGACAGTGCCAAAAACATTCAGTACTTC
CDR3 protein: CASSSTVDSAKNIQYF

V gene: TRBV27
J gene: TRBJ1-2
clone size: .
D gene: .
CDR3 DNA: TGTGCCAGCAGCCGGAGCTCCCTCGTGGAGAGCTACACCTTC
CDR3 protein: CASSRSSLVESYTF

V gene: TRBV2
J gene: TRBJ2-3
clone size: many
D gene: .
CDR3 DNA: TGTGCCAGCTTAGGGGCGCCTACAGATACGCAGTATTTT
CDR3 protein: CASLGAPTDTQYF

V gene: TRBV5-4
J gene: TRBJ2-1
clone size: .
D gene: TRBD2
CDR3 DNA: TGTGCCAGCAGCTTGGCTCTACTAGCGGGGGGAGAAAATGAGCAGTTCTTC
CDR3 protein: CASSLALLAGGENEQFF

V gene: TRBV15
J gene: TRBJ2-1
clone size: .
D gene: .
CDR3 DNA: TGTGCCACCAGCAGGGAGGCCCGAACCAATGAGCAGTTCTTC
CDR3 protein: CATSREARTNEQFF